This TCR beta chain was retrieved from a study of blood T cell repertoires in COVID-19. Whole-study context: Samples taken during acute and convalescent COVID-19 were collected in the United States, Italy and Spain. The cDNA or gDNA used as material had been derived from T cells, B-cell-depleted T cells, or PBMCs.

Concerning this clone: The sample carries other DNA sequences with the same CDR3.

TCRdb keeps only in-frame clones here, not all; method: immunoSEQ multiplex PCR. The table has about 520,000 clones, approximately 85% seen once; the top ten hold approximately 3.4%. Sequencing was done on a sample of peripheral blood. The TCR originated in a human donor in a cohort sampled during active COVID-19.

Here the CDR3 DNA reads TGTGCCAGCAGCCAAGCAGGGGCCGGAAACACCATATATTTT. It translates to CASSQAGAGNTIYF. The chain employs TRBV3-1 (or the pseudogene TRBV3-2) and TRBJ1-3; D possibly corresponds to TRBD1 (6 bases). CDR1 and CDR2 from the germline V gene are LGHDT and YNNKEL (reference sequence). V was clipped by 1 base and J by 4 bases, with 8 bases between them. The CDR3 loop spans 14 amino acids.